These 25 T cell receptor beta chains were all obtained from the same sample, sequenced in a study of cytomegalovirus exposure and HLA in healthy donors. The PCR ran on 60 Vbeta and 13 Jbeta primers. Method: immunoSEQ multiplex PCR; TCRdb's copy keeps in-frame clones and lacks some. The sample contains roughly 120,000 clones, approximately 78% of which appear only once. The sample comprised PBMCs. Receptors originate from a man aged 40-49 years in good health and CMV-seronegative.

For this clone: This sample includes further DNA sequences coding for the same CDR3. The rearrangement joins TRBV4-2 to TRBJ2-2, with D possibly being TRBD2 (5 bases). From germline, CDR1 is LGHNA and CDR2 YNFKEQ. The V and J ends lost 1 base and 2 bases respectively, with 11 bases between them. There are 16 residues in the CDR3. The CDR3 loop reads CASSQVRGDNTGELFF. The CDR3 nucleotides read TGTGCCAGCAGCCAAGTCCGGGGAGACAACACCGGGGAGCTGTTTTTT.

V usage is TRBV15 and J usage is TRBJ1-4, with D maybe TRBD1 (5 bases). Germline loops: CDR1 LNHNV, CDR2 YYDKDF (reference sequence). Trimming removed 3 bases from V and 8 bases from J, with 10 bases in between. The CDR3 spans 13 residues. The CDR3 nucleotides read TGTGCCACCAGCAGGGGGCGTCGGGAAAAACTGTTTTTT. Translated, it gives CATSRGRREKLFF.

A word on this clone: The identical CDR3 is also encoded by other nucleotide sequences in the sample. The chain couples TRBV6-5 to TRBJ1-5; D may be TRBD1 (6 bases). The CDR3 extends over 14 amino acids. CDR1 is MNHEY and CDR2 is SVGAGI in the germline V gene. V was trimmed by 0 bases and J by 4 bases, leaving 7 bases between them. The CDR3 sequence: CASSYSRGNQPQHF. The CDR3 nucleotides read TGTGCCAGCAGTTACTCGAGGGGGAATCAGCCCCAGCATTTT.

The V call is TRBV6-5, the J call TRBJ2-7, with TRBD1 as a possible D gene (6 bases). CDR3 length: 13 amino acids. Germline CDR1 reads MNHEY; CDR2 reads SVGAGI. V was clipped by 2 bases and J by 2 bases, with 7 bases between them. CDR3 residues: CASSYRDTYEQYF. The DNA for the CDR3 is TGTGCCAGCAGTTACAGGGACACCTACGAGCAGTACTTC.

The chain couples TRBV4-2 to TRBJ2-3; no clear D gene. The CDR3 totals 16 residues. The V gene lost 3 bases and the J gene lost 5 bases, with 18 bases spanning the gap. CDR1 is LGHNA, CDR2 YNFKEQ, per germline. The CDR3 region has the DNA TGTGCCAGCAGCCAGGCGACTGACCTCCGAGGAGATACGCAGTATTTT. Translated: CASSQATDLRGDTQYF.

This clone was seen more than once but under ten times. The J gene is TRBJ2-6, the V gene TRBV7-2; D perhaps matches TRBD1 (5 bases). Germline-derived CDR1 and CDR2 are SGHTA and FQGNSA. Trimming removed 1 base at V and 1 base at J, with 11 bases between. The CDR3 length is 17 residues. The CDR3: CASSLGGATSGANVLTF. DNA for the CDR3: TGTGCCAGCAGCTTAGGGGGCGCGACATCTGGGGCCAACGTCCTGACTTTC.

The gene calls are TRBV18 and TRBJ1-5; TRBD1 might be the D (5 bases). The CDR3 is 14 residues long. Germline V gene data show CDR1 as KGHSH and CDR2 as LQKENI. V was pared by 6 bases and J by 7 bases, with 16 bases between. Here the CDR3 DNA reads TGTGCCAGCTCCCCGTCCGGGGGACGGCAGCCCCAGCATTTT. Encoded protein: CASSPSGGRQPQHF.

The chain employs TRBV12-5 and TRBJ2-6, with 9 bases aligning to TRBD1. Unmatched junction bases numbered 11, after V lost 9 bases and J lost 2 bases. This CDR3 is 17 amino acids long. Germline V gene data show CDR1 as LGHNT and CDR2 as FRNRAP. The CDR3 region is CASRPGTGLAGANVLTF. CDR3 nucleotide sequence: TGTGCTAGCCGCCCCGGGACAGGGTTAGCTGGGGCCAACGTCCTGACTTTC.

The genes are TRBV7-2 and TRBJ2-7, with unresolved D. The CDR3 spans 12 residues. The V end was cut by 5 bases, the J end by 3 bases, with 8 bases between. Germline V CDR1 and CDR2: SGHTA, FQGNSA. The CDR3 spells CASSRHVYEQYF. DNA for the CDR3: TGTGCCAGCAGCAGACATGTCTACGAGCAGTACTTC. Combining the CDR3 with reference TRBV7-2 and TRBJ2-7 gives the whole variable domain GAGVSQSPSNKVTEKGKDVELRCDPISGHTALYWYRQSLGQGLEFLIYFQGNSAPDKSGLPSDRFSAERTGGSVSTLTIQRTQQEDSAVYLCASSRHVYEQYFGPGTRLTVT.

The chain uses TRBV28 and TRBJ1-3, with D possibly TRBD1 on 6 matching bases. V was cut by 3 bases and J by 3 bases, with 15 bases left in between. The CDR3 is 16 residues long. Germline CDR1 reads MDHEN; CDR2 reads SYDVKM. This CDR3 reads CASSFDLGGVGNTIYF. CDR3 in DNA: TGTGCCAGCAGTTTTGATTTAGGGGGAGTTGGAAACACCATATATTTT.

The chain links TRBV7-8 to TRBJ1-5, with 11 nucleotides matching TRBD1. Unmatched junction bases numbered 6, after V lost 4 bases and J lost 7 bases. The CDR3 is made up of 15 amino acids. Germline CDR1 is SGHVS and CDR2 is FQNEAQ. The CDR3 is CASSSGTGGHQPQHF. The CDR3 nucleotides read TGTGCCAGCAGCTCGGGGACAGGGGGTCACCAGCCCCAGCATTTT.

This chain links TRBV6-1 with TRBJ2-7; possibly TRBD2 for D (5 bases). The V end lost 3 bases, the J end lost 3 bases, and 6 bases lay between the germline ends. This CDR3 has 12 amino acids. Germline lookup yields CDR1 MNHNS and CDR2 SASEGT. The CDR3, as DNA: TGTGCCAGCAGTGAGGGGAGCTACGAGCAGTACTTC. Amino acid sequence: CASSEGSYEQYF.

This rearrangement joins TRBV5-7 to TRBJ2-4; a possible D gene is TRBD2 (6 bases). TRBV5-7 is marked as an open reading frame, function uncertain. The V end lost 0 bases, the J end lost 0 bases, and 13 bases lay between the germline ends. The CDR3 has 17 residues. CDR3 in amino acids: CASSLAGRELAKNIQYF. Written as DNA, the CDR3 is TGTGCCAGCAGCTTGGCCGGGAGAGAACTAGCCAAAAACATTCAGTACTTC.

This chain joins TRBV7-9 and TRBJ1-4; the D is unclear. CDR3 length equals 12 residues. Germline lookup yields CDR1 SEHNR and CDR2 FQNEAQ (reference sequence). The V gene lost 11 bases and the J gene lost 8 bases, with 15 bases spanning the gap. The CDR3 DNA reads TGTGCCCTCCAGTACCGCAACGAAAAACTGTTTTTT. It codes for CALQYRNEKLFF.

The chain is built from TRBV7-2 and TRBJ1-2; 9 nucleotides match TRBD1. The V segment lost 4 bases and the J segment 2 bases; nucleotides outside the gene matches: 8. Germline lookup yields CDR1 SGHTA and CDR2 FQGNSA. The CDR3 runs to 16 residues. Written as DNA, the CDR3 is TGTGCCAGCAGCTCAGCCTCGGGACAGGGAAACTATGGCTACACCTTC. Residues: CASSSASGQGNYGYTF.

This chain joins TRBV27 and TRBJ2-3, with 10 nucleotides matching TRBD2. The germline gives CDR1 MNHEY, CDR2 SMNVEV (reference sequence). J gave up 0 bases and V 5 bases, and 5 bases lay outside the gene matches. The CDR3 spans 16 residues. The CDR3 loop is CASSPRTSGSTDTQYF. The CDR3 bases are TGTGCCAGCAGTCCCCGGACTAGCGGAAGCACAGATACGCAGTATTTT.

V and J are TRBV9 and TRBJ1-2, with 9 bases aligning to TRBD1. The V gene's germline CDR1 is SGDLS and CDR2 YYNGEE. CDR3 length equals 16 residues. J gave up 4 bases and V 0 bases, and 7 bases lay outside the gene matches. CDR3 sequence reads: CASSVDNGQGIYGYTF. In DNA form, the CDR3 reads TGTGCCAGCAGCGTAGATAATGGACAGGGGATCTATGGCTACACCTTC. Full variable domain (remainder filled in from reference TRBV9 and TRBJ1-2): DSGVTQTPKHLITATGQRVTLRCSPRSGDLSVYWYQQSLDQGLQFLIQYYNGEERAKGNILERFSAQQFPDLHSELNLSSLELGDSALYFCASSVDNGQGIYGYTFGSGTRLTVV.

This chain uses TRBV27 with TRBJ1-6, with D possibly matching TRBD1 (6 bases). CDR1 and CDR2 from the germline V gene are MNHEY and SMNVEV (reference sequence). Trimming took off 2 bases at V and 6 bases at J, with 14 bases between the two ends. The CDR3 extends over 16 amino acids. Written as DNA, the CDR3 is TGTGCCAGCAGTTTAACCAGGGGAGGGGGTAATTCACCCCTCCACTTT. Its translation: CASSLTRGGGNSPLHF.

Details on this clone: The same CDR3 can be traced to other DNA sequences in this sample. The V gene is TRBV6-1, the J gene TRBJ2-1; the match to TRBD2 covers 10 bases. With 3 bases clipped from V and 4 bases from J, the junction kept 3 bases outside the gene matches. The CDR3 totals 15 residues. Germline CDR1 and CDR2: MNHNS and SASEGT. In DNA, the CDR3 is TGTGCCAGCAGTGAGGCTAGCGGGGGTTACAATGAGCAGTTCTTC. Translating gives CASSEASGGYNEQFF.

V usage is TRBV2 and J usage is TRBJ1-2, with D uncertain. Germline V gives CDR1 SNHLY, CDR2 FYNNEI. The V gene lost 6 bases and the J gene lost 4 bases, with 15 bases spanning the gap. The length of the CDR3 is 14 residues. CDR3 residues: CASSPIRESYGYTF. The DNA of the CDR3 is TGTGCCAGCAGCCCTATCCGGGAATCCTATGGCTACACCTTC.

The CDR3 reads CASSYSGTGDYEQYF. Written as DNA, the CDR3 is TGTGCCAGCAGTTACTCAGGGACAGGGGACTACGAGCAGTACTTC. The chain uses TRBV6-5 and TRBJ2-7; 10 bases map to TRBD1. Looked up from germline, CDR1 is MNHEY and CDR2 is SVGAGI. J gave up 3 bases and V 0 bases, and 2 bases lay outside the gene matches. This CDR3 is built from 15 residues.

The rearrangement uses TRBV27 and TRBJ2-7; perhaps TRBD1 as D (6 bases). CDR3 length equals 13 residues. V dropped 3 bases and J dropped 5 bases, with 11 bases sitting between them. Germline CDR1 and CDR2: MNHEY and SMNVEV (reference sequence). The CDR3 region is CASSFGRGNEQYF. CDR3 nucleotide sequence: TGTGCCAGCAGTTTCGGCAGGGGTAACGAGCAGTACTTC.

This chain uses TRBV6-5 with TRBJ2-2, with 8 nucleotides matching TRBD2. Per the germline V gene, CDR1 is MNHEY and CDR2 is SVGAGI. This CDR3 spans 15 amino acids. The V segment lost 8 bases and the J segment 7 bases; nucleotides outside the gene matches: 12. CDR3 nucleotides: TGTGCCAGCCATCCTAAGCGGGGGTGGGTCGGGGAGCTGTTTTTT. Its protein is CASHPKRGWVGELFF.

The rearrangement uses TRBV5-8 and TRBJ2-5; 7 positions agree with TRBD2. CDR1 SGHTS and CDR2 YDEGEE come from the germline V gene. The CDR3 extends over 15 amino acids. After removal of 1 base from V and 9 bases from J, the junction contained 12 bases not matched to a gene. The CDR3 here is CASSLRRLREWSQYF. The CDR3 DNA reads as TGTGCCAGCAGCTTGAGAAGATTGCGGGAGTGGTCCCAGTACTTC.

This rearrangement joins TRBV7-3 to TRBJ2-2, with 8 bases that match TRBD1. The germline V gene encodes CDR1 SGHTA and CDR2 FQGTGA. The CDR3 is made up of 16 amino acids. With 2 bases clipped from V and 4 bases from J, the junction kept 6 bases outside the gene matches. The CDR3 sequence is CASSLQGDRGTGELFF. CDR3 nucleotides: TGTGCCAGCAGCTTACAGGGTGACAGGGGCACCGGGGAGCTGTTTTTT.